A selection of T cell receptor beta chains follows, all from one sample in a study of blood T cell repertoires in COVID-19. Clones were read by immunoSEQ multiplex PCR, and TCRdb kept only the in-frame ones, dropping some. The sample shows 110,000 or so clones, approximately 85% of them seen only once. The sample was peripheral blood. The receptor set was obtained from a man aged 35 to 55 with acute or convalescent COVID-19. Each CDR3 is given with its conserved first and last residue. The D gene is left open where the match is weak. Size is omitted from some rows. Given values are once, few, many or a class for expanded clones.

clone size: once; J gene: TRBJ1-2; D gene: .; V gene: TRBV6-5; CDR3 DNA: TGTGCCAGCAGTTACCGGGGTCCGGTTGGCTACACCTTC; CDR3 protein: CASSYRGPVGYTF
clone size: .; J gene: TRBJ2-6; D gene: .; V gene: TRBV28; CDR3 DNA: TGTGCCAGCAGGGCCGGGGCCAACGTCCTGACTTTC; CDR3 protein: CASRAGANVLTF
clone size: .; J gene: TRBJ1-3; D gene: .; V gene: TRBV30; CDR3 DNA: TGTGCCTGGAGTGTGCAGGGGTGGAACACCATATATTTT; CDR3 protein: CAWSVQGWNTIYF
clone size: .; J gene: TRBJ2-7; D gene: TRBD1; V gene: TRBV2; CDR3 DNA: TGTGCCAGCAGCCAGATTATGACAGGGAGCGAGCAGTACTTC; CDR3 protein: CASSQIMTGSEQYF
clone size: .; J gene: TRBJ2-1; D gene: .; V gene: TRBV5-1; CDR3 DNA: TGCGCCAGCAGCGCCCGGGACAAATACAATGAGCAGTTCTTC; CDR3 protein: CASSARDKYNEQFF
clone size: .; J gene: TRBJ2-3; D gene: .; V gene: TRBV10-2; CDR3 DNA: TGCGCCAGCAGTGAGTGGAGCTCATATAGCACAGATACGCAGTATTTT; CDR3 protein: CASSEWSSYSTDTQYF
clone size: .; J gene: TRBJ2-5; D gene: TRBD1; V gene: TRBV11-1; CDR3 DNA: TGTGCCAGCAGCCCCCTCGGACAGGGAGCGGAGACCCAGTACTTC; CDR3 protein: CASSPLGQGAETQYF
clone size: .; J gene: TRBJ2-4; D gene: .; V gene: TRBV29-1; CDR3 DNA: TGCAGCGTCCAACAGCTAGCCAAAAACATTCAGTACTTC; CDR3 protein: CSVQQLAKNIQYF
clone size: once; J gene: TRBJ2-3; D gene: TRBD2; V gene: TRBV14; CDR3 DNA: TGTGCCAGCAGCTACGGGGGGTTGAGGGCAGATACGCAGTATTTT; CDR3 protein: CASSYGGLRADTQYF
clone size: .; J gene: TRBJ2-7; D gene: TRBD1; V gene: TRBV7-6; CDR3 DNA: TGTGCCAGCAGCCTACGGACAGGGGGCACCCCCTACGAGCAGTACTTC; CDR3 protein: CASSLRTGGTPYEQYF
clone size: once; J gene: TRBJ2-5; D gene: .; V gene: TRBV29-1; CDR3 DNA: TGCAGCGTTGCACAGGGTTCGGAGACCCAGTACTTC; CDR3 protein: CSVAQGSETQYF
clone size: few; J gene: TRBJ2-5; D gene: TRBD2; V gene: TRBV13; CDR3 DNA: TGTGCCAGCAGCCACGGGGGGATACAAGAGACCCAGTACTTC; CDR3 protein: CASSHGGIQETQYF
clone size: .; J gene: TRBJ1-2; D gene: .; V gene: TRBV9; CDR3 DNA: TGTGCCAGCAGCGTAGAGGGGGTGGTTGGCTACACCTTC; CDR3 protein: CASSVEGVVGYTF
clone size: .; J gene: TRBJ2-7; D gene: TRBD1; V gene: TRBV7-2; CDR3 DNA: TGTGCCAGCAGCTCCCTCAGGGGGCCGACCTACGAGCAGTACTTC; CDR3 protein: CASSSLRGPTYEQYF
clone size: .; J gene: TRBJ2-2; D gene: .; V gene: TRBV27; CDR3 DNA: TGTGCCAGCAGTGGAACAGGGAGTGGAGGGGAGCTGTTTTTT; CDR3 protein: CASSGTGSGGELFF
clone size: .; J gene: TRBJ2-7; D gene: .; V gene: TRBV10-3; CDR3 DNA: TGTGCCATCAGTGAGTATGGGCAGTCCTACGAGCAGTACTTC; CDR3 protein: CAISEYGQSYEQYF
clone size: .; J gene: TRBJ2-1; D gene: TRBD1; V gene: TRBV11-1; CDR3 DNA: TGTGCCAGCAGCTTACGTCTCGCAGGGGGCTATGAGCAGTTCTTC; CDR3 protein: CASSLRLAGGYEQFF
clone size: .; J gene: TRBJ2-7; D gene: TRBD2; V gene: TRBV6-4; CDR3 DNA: TGTGCCAGCAGTGACTCGAGACTAGCGGGGAACTACGAGCAGTACTTC; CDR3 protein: CASSDSRLAGNYEQYF
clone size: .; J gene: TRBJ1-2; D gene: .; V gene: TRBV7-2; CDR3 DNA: TGTGCCAGCACCCTCCTGGGGGGATTCTATGGCTACACCTTC; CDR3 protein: CASTLLGGFYGYTF
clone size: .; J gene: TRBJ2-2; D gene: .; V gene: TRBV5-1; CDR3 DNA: TGCGCCAGCAGCTTCCGGACTACGGTTACCGGGGAGCTGTTTTTT; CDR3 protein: CASSFRTTVTGELFF
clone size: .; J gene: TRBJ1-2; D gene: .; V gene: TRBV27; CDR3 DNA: TGTGCCAGCAGTTCTATCCCCAGGGGCACTTATGGCTACACCTTC; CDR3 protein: CASSSIPRGTYGYTF
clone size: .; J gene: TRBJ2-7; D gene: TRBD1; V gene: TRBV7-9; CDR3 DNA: TGTGCCAGCAGCTCCACAGGGGGCGCATACGAGCAGTACTTC; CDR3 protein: CASSSTGGAYEQYF
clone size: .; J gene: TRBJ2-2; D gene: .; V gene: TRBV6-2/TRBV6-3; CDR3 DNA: TGTGCCAGCAGTAAGGGGCTAGACACCGGGGAGCTGTTTTTT; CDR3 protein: CASSKGLDTGELFF
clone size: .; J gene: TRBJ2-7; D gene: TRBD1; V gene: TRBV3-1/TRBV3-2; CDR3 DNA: TGTGCCAGCAGCGTTGGGACAGGGGGAACGGGGGAGCAGTACTTC; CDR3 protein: CASSVGTGGTGEQYF
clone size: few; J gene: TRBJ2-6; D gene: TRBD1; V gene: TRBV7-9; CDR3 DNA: TGTGCCAGCAGCCTCGTGACAGGGGCCGTGTCTGGGGCCAACGTCCTGACTTTC; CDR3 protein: CASSLVTGAVSGANVLTF
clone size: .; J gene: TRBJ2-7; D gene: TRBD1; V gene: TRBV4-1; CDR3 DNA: TGCGCCAGCAGCCCGGGACAGGGGGGCCACGAGCAGTACTTC; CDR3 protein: CASSPGQGGHEQYF
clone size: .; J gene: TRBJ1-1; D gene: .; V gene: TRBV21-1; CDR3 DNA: TGTGCCACCATCGGGAGCCCGAACACTGAAGCTTTCTTT; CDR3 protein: CATIGSPNTEAFF
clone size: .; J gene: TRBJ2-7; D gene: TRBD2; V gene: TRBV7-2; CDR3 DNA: TGTGCCAGCAGCTTAGGACTAGCGGAGTACTACGAGCAGTACTTC; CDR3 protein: CASSLGLAEYYEQYF
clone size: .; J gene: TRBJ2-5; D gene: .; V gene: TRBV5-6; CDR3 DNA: TGTGCCAGCAGCCGACTAGAGGGAGAGACCCAGTACTTC; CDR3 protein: CASSRLEGETQYF
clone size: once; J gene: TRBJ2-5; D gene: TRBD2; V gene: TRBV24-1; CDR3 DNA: TGTGCCACCAGTGCCCTAGGACTAGCGGGGGGCGGCCAAGAGACCCAGTACTTC; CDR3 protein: CATSALGLAGGGQETQYF
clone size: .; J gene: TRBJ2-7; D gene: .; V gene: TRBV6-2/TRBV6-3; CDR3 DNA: TGTGCCAGCAGTTACCTGGGGGGTTCCAACGAGCAGTACTTC; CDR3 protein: CASSYLGGSNEQYF
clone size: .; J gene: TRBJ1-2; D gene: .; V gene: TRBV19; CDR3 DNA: TGTGCCAGTAGTAGGCGGAAAGAAACTAACTATGGCTACACCTTC; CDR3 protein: CASSRRKETNYGYTF
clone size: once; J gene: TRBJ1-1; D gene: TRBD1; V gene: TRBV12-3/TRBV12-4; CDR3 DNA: TGTGCCAGCAGGGGACAGGGGGCCACTGAAGCTTTCTTT; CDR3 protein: CASRGQGATEAFF
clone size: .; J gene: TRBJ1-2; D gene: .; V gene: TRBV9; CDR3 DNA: TGTGCCAGCAGCCCTCAGGAGGGACGGCCCAATACCTACACCTTC; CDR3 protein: CASSPQEGRPNTYTF
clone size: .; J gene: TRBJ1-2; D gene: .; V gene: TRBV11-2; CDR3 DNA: TGTGCCAGCAGCGGATTCGGGGTACATGGCTACACCTTC; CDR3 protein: CASSGFGVHGYTF
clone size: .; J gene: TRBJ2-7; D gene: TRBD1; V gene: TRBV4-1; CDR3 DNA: TGCGCCAGCAGCGCCGGGACAGGGTCCTACGAGCAGTACTTC; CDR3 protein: CASSAGTGSYEQYF
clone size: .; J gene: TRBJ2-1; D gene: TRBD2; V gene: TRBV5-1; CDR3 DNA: TGCGCCAGCAGCTTGTTGACTAGCGGGGGCGATGAGCAGTTCTTC; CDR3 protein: CASSLLTSGGDEQFF
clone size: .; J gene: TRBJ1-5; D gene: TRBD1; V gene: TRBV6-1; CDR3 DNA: TGTGCCAGCAGTGACCCGACAGGGGGTAATCAGCCCCAGCATTTT; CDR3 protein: CASSDPTGGNQPQHF
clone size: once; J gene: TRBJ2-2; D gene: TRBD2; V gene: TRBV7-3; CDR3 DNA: TGTGCCAGCAGCGTAGCGGGGGGGAACACCGGGGAGCTGTTTTTT; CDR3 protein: CASSVAGGNTGELFF
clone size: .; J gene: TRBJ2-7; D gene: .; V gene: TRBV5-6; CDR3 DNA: TGTGCCAGCAGTTCACGATGGGGGGGGCCTCCCTACGAGCAGTACTTC; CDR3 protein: CASSSRWGGPPYEQYF
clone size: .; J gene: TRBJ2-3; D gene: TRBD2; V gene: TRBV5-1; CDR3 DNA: TGCGCCAGCAGCTTGCCGCGGGGGGTTAAAGATACGCAGTATTTT; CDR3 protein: CASSLPRGVKDTQYF